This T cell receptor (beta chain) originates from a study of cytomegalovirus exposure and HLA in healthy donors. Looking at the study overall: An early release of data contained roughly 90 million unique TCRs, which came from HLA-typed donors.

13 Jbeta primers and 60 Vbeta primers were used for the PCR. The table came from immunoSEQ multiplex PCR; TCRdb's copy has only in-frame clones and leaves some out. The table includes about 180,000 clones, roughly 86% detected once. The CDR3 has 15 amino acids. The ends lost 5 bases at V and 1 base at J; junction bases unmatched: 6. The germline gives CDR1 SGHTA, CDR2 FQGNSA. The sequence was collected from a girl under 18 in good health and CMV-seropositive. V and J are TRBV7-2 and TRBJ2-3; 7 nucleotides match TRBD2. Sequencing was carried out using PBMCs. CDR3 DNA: TGTGCCAGCAGCCCCCAGGCGGGAGGCACAGATACGCAGTATTTT. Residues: CASSPQAGGTDTQYF.